This entry lists 17 T cell receptor beta chains sequenced from one sample in a study of T-cell memory formation after mild COVID-19. MiXCR was run by TCRdb on the 5' RACE reads, yielding one entry per CDR3 protein. Counted here are roughly 300,000 distinct CDR3 sequences, about a sixth occurring once; the ten biggest clones make up roughly 25%. Sequenced input: PBMCs or a T cell subset sorted from them (not recorded which). These receptors were collected from a man between 18 and 35 years old who had mild COVID-19 (a few samples of this study predate the infection). Cell type and time point are not known.

This clonotype was seen only once. This chain links TRBV7-8 with TRBJ2-7, with 9 bases that match TRBD1. Unmatched junction bases numbered 6, after V lost 1 base and J lost 2 bases. CDR3 size: 16 residues. Germline CDR1 and CDR2: SGHVS and FQNEAQ. The CDR3 DNA sequence: TGTGCCAGCAGCTTAGAGGAACAGGGGGCCACCTACGAGCAGTACGTC. Translating gives CASSLEEQGATYEQYV.

The chain couples TRBV9 to TRBJ1-1; 7 bases match TRBD1. The germline V gene has CDR1 SGDLS and CDR2 YYNGEE. CDR3 length equals 13 residues. With 3 bases clipped from V and 5 bases from J, the junction kept 4 bases outside the gene matches. CDR3 amino acids: CASSAAGGTEAFF. In DNA form, the CDR3 reads TGTGCCAGCAGCGCCGCAGGGGGGACTGAAGCTTTCTTT.

This clonotype has a handful of counts. This chain joins TRBV14 and TRBJ2-2; weak D call: TRBD2 (6 bases). Looked up from germline, CDR1 is SGHDN and CDR2 is FVKESK. This CDR3 is 14 amino acids long. V shed 5 bases and J shed 5 bases, with 12 bases lying between them. The CDR3 spells CASSGGLGTGELFF. In DNA, the CDR3 is TGTGCCAGCAGCGGGGGACTTGGGACCGGGGAGCTGTTTTTT. Supplemented by reference TRBV14 and TRBJ2-2, the full variable domain reads EAGVTQFPSHSVIEKGQTVTLRCDPISGHDNLYWYRRVMGKEIKFLLHFVKESKQDESGMPNNRFLAERTGGTYSTLKVQPAELEDSGVYFCASSGGLGTGELFFGEGSRLTVL.

Only a few counts were recorded for this clonotype. The genes are TRBV10-3 and TRBJ1-5, with a possible D match to TRBD1 (5 bases). The germline V and J ends were trimmed by 11 bases and 3 bases, with 17 bases remaining between them. CDR3 length: 14 residues. The germline V gene has CDR1 ENHRY and CDR2 SYGVKD. This CDR3 reads CAASPDSTNQPQHF. The CDR3 DNA reads TGTGCCGCTAGCCCCGACAGTACCAATCAGCCCCAGCATTTT.

This clonotype was picked up a small number of times. For the CDR3, the DNA is TGTGCCAGCAGGGTAGGGGCTAGCGGGGTTGATACGCAGTATTTT. This encodes CASRVGASGVDTQYF. The V call is TRBV7-2, the J call TRBJ2-3; TRBD2 aligns across 9 bases. The CDR3 sequence is 15 residues long. Germline-derived CDR1 and CDR2 are SGHTA and FQGNSA. The V segment lost 6 bases and the J segment 6 bases; nucleotides outside the gene matches: 10.

The chain uses TRBV6-2 or TRBV6-3 and TRBJ2-1; TRBD2 might be the D (6 bases). The CDR3 runs 14 residues. In germline, CDR1 is MNHEY, CDR2 SVGEGT. The V end lost 5 bases, the J end lost 6 bases, and 14 bases lay between the germline ends. CDR3 in amino acids: CASSIAGTPNEQFF. The CDR3 DNA sequence: TGTGCCAGCAGTATAGCCGGGACTCCCAATGAGCAGTTCTTC.

The chain carries TRBV18 and TRBJ2-3; D remains unclear. Trimming left V 4 bases short and J 4 bases short, with 24 bases between. Per the germline V gene, CDR1 is KGHSH and CDR2 is LQKENI. The CDR3 has 18 residues. The CDR3 DNA is TGTGCCAGCTCACTTACCCCCCCTGGGGAAGGCTGGGCAGATACGCAGTATTTT. It specifies CASSLTPPGEGWADTQYF.

The chain recombines TRBV7-9 with TRBJ2-3; possible D gene TRBD2, 6 bases. The CDR3 sequence is 14 residues long. Germline loops: CDR1 SEHNR, CDR2 FQNEAQ (reference sequence). V was pared by 8 bases and J by 3 bases, with 15 bases between. The CDR3 bases are TGTGCCAGCGTCACGCGGGGTAGGACAGATACGCAGTATTTT. Protein sequence: CASVTRGRTDTQYF.

The chain carries TRBV11-2 and TRBJ2-7; 7 bases fit TRBD2. V shed 1 base, J shed 2 bases, and the junction held 8 bases outside the gene matches. The CDR3 is 16 amino acids. Germline values: CDR1 SGHAT, CDR2 FQNNGV. DNA for the CDR3: TGTGCCAGCAGCTTAGGTCGAGCGGGGCCTGCCTACGAGCAGTACGTC. This sequence encodes CASSLGRAGPAYEQYV.

This clonotype was observed a few times. This chain links TRBV5-6 with TRBJ1-1, with D unclear. Germline V gives CDR1 SGHDT, CDR2 YYEEEE. Trimming stripped 4 bases from V and 2 bases from J, with 9 bases between. The CDR3 covers 13 residues. The CDR3 sequence is CASSRTANTEAFF. In nucleotides, the CDR3 is TGTGCCAGCAGCCGTACAGCTAACACTGAAGCTTTCTTT.

This clonotype has more than one count but fewer than ten. This sequence joins TRBV21-1 and TRBJ2-1; TRBD2, the D gene given by the table, was not confirmed from the DNA. TRBV21-1 is a pseudogene locus. The CDR3 has 15 residues. CDR3 nucleotide sequence: TGTGCCAGCAGCAAACTTAGGGACTCACAAAATGAGCAGTTCTTC. It is translated as CASSKLRDSQNEQFF.

The rearrangement links TRBV7-2 to TRBJ1-3; 8 bases line up with TRBD1. Germline lookup yields CDR1 SGHTA and CDR2 FQGNSA. J was trimmed by 0 bases and V by 5 bases; bases with no gene match: 12. CDR3 length: 18 residues. The CDR3 nucleotides are TGTGCCAGCAGCACCCCTCAGGGGGCTCCCCCCTCTGGAAACACCATATATTTT. It translates to CASSTPQGAPPSGNTIYF.

A few counts support this clonotype. The CDR3 loop is CASSPGTTNEQFF. The CDR3 DNA follows: TGTGCCAGCAGCCCCGGGACTACCAATGAGCAGTTCTTC. The rearrangement links TRBV7-9 to TRBJ2-1; 7 nucleotides match TRBD2. Germline V gene data show CDR1 as SEHNR and CDR2 as FQNEAQ (reference sequence). Trimming removed 5 bases from V and 6 bases from J; junction bases left unmatched: 4. This CDR3 has 13 residues.

This clonotype has only a few counts. This chain joins TRBV2 and TRBJ1-5; D remains unclear. The length of the CDR3 is 12 residues. Looked up from germline, CDR1 is SNHLY and CDR2 is FYNNEI. V lost 6 bases and J 13 bases, leaving 16 bases between the germline ends. The CDR3 nucleotides read TGTGCCAGCAGCGTACCTCCGTCACTACAGCATTTT. It codes for CASSVPPSLQHF.

The V and J genes are TRBV7-8 and TRBJ1-1, with 7 bases fitting TRBD1. Germline V gene lookup returns CDR1 SGHVS and CDR2 FQNEAQ. The CDR3 runs to 15 residues. V trimming: 4 bases; J trimming: 6 bases; junction bases outside the gene matches: 11. CDR3 sequence: CASSSGTEGTPEAFF. For the CDR3, the DNA is TGTGCCAGCAGCTCCGGGACAGAGGGCACGCCTGAAGCTTTCTTT.

The chain couples TRBV7-9 to TRBJ1-6; TRBD1 matches 7 bases. This CDR3 has 17 amino acids. V gave up 2 bases and J gave up 9 bases; unmatched junction bases: 13. CDR1 SEHNR and CDR2 FQNEAQ come from the germline V gene (reference sequence). The CDR3 protein is CASSLLIEGARSSPLHF. The CDR3 bases are TGTGCCAGCAGCTTACTAATAGAGGGGGCGAGGAGTTCACCCCTCCACTTT.

The genes are TRBV7-2 and TRBJ2-1, with TRBD1 identical over 7 bases. The CDR3 covers 18 residues. Germline-derived CDR1 and CDR2 are SGHTA and FQGNSA. V lost 4 bases, J lost 5 bases, and 17 bases stayed unmatched. This chain's CDR3 is CASSSIPGQTRAHNEQFF. CDR3 bases: TGTGCCAGCAGCTCGATCCCGGGACAGACGCGAGCTCACAATGAGCAGTTCTTC.